This T cell receptor (beta chain) was sequenced in a study of T cell responses to AZD1222 COVID-19 vaccine. Points from the study as a whole: Rises in breadth and depth of Spike-specific TCRs came after two AZD1222 doses. Mapped onto spike, vaccine-associated CD4 TCRs spanned it and were dominant at 160-218 and 743-854.

A note on this clone: Its antigen is not known.

Repertoires were generated with immunoSEQ multiplex PCR, while TCRdb's copy carries only in-frame clones and drops some. In the table there are about 110,000 clones, around 86% of which are singletons. CDR3 size: 12 residues. Trimming took off 1 base at V and 9 bases at J, with 9 bases between the two ends. The sequence derives from an adult in good health. Sequenced here: peripheral blood, sampled on day 0 of AZD1222 vaccination. V usage is TRBV12-3 or TRBV12-4 and J usage is TRBJ1-1; D unresolved. Here the CDR3 DNA reads TGTGCCAGCAGTTTAGAAAGGCTAAAAGCTTTCTTT. It translates to CASSLERLKAFF.